This paragraph reports one T cell receptor (beta chain). The sample belongs to a study of shared clonotypes between healthy human individuals. The CDR3 consists of 11 residues. Trimming left V 6 bases short and J 6 bases short, with 8 bases between. The V gene's germline CDR1 is DFQATT and CDR2 SNEGSKA (reference sequence). The method was immunoSEQ multiplex PCR; TCRdb's version includes in-frame clones alone and lacks a portion of them. The sample carries 2 million to 2.5 million clones, 95% recorded once. This TCR was recovered from a man between 18 and 29 years old in good health. What was sequenced was naive CD4+ T cells sorted from blood. The subset denotes: CD45RA+ positively selected. The chain couples TRBV20-1 to TRBJ2-2; D is undetermined. The CDR3 reads CSARGSGELFF. The CDR3 coding sequence is TGCAGTGCCCGTGGGTCCGGGGAGCTGTTTTTT.